Sequencing of this T cell receptor (beta chain) was carried out in a study of shared clonotypes between healthy human individuals. Study-wide points: Compared with clonotypes that all four donors shared, non-shared clonotypes had lower generation probabilities. Rarefaction exposed incomplete sorted-subset sequencing despite large depth.

Naive CD8 cells comprised CD45RO-negative, CCR7-positively selected cells, excluding terminally differentiated effector memory CD45RA+ cells. V shed 2 bases and J 4 bases; nucleotides not matched to a gene: 4. The CDR3 loop spans 15 amino acids. Germline CDR1 reads MGHDK; CDR2 reads SYGVNS. Notes on this clone: Its target is not known.

The authors' processing: Quality scores were absent from the junction-only immunoSEQ sequences, so filtering differed. Sequenced by immunoSEQ multiplex PCR; TCRdb stores in-frame clones only, minus some. D and trimming were read from the DNA, whereas the V and J calls and clone size are those reported in that table. This table has some 1,900,000 clones, just under 95% appearing once. The material sequenced was naive CD8+ T cells sorted from blood. The TCR originated in a man aged 18-30 years in good health. The rearrangement links TRBV25-1 to TRBJ2-5, with 10 bases lining up with TRBD1. The CDR3 here is CASSERDRGLETQYF. The CDR3 DNA follows: TGTGCCAGCAGTGAACGCGACAGGGGGCTAGAGACCCAGTACTTC.